This T cell receptor beta chain was sequenced during a study of early T cells in non-severe SARS-CoV-2 infection (dated by TCRdb to 2020 to 2022). A note on the overall study: TCR sequencing used bulk RNA from unsorted whole blood, so alpha and beta chains could not be paired.

On this clonotype: Its antigen target is currently unknown. The input lacks base qualities; no much larger clone sits a single base away.

On the study overall, not on this receptor specifically: VDJdb matching was skewed toward anti-spike CD8 responses, so virus-specific expansions were likely underestimated and private and CD4 specificities were missed.

Libraries were built with 5' RACE. Sequencing relied on a NextSeq 500. The TCR library protocol attached unique molecular identifiers to individual cDNA molecules to correct for sequencing error and PCR bias. Both TCR alpha and beta chains were sequenced, and tight co-correlation was observed between alpha and beta sequence abundances in each sample. The authors processed their data as follows. Decombinator V4 was used to annotate the V gene, J gene and CDR3 of the TCR sequences. Expanded TCRs were defined as changing significantly between any two time points under a Poisson model with p below 0.0001. Abundances of TCRs were expressed as counts per million after normalisation to the total number of TCRs sequenced in each sample. TRAV1-2 paired with TRAJ12, TRAJ20 or TRAJ33 defined MAIT TCRs, while TRAV10 paired with TRAJ18 defined iNKT TCRs. VDJdb, accessed 1 November 2021, was searched for CMV, EBV and SARS-CoV-2 annotated TCRs, with TCRs annotated for multiple antigens excluded. TCRdb itself trimmed the public reads at Q25 with fastp, ran MiXCR and retained productive beta chains. CDR3 protein duplicates are merged, each entry listing the most common genes and DNA. For this entry, the V and J calls and clone size follow TCRdb and not the study's own pipeline. For this sample there are under 95,000 distinct CDR3 sequences; approximately 12% appear just once. Around 3.7% of the sample is held by the ten biggest clonotypes.

The germline V gene specifies ENHRY as CDR1 and SYGVKD as CDR2. CDR3 length: 14 amino acids, cysteine to phenylalanine. Only the CDR3 DNA stays, 42 bases, in frame from base 1. The trim is 6 bases for V and 5 bases for J, with a gap of 14 bases between the germline ends. A case-control design nested within a healthcare worker cohort in London, UK, was used, with weekly nasopharyngeal swab PCR tests and blood sampling performed. Healthcare workers were enrolled in the week of the UK lockdown, from 23 to 31 March 2020, and were followed every week for up to roughly 15 weeks. The receptor chain draws on TRBV10-3 and TRBJ2-1, with the D segment possibly TRBD1 or TRBD2, each aligning over 5 bases. The TCR sequence derives from an adult who was a healthcare worker with PCR-confirmed SARS-CoV-2 infection or an uninfected control (not recorded which). The material sequenced was whole blood. This receptor has the CDR3 CAIRTDLGHNEQFF. Here is the DNA: TGTGCCATCAGAACGGACTTGGGGCACAATGAGCAGTTCTTC.